These 6 T cell receptor beta chains were all obtained from the same sample, sequenced in a study of T cells in Graves' hyperthyroidism and ophthalmopathy. Amplification yielded TCR beta CDR3 regions, with RNA transcripts as the source. During a first-round RT-PCR of the TCR CDR3, the HTBI primer set was used. MiXCR, run by TCRdb on the multiplex PCR reads, gives a single entry per CDR3 protein. The sample includes about 560,000 distinct CDR3 sequences, over 15% of them seen just once. Sequences were obtained from blood. The receptors come from a woman between 18 and 29 years old with Graves' hyperthyroidism.

This clonotype has more than one count but fewer than ten. The chain has TRBV3-1 and TRBJ1-4; possible D gene TRBD1, 6 bases. The CDR3 totals 14 residues. Germline lookup yields CDR1 LGHDT and CDR2 YNNKEL (reference sequence). V was pared by 6 bases and J by 8 bases, with 16 bases between. The CDR3, as DNA: TGTGCCAGCAGTCAGACTGGGGGCGAGGAAAAACTGTTTTTT. It translates to CASSQTGGEEKLFF.

Many counts were recorded for this clonotype. The chain joins TRBV7-8 to TRBJ1-3; D is ambiguous. Trimming took 2 bases from V and 0 from J, leaving 14 bases between them. CDR1 and CDR2 from the germline V gene are SGHVS and FQNEAQ. The CDR3 runs 17 residues. The CDR3 DNA follows: TGTGCCAGCAGCTTATACACATCCAGAAGCTCTGGAAACACCATATATTTT. It codes for CASSLYTSRSSGNTIYF.

This clonotype was observed many times. The V call is TRBV27, the J call TRBJ1-4, with 7 bases fitting TRBD1. J lost 2 bases, V lost 5 bases, and 2 bases had no gene match. Germline V gene sequence: CDR1 MNHEY, CDR2 SMNVEV (reference sequence). This CDR3 has 14 amino acids. DNA of the CDR3: TGTGCCAGCAGTCCACAGGGGACTAATGAAAAACTGTTTTTT. Amino acids: CASSPQGTNEKLFF.

This clonotype was recorded at least ten times. CDR3 DNA sequence: TGTGCCTGGTGTACCGGGGGCGAAGAGACCCAGTACTTC. Encoded protein: CAWCTGGEETQYF. The chain employs TRBV30 and TRBJ2-5; D may match TRBD1 or TRBD2 (6 bases each). The CDR3 covers 13 residues. The germline V and J ends were trimmed by 5 bases and 3 bases, with 13 bases remaining between them. The germline gives CDR1 GTSNPN, CDR2 SVGIG (reference sequence).

This clonotype was observed at least ten times. The rearrangement joins TRBV2 to TRBJ2-3, with D maybe TRBD2 (6 bases). Per germline, CDR1 SNHLY and CDR2 FYNNEI. The CDR3 loop spans 15 amino acids. V was pared by 7 bases and J by 1 base, with 15 bases between. CDR3 bases: TGTGCCAGCATTAGGAGACTAGGGGGCACAGATACGCAGTATTTT. It codes for CASIRRLGGTDTQYF.

This chain connects TRBV28 to TRBJ1-1, with a tentative D call TRBD1 (5 bases). Trimming cost V 7 bases and J 0 bases, with 15 bases left between them. The CDR3 extends over 15 amino acids. The germline V gene encodes CDR1 MDHEN and CDR2 SYDVKM. CDR3 sequence reads: CASKWGSSMNTEAFF. For the CDR3, the DNA is TGTGCCAGCAAGTGGGGGTCCTCCATGAACACTGAAGCTTTCTTT.